This T cell receptor beta chain originates from a study of cytomegalovirus exposure and HLA in healthy donors. The PCR employed 60 Vbeta primers together with 13 Jbeta primers. This table comes from immunoSEQ multiplex PCR, and its TCRdb copy is limited to in-frame clones, with some not included. This table holds some 120,000 clones, around 80% found once. This clone showed up just a few times. This CDR3 region has 11 residues. In germline, CDR1 is MNHNY, CDR2 SVGAGI (reference sequence). After removal of 8 bases from V and 7 bases from J, the junction contained 3 bases not matched to a gene. Sequenced input: PBMCs. V and J are TRBV6-6 and TRBJ1-1; 8 bases match TRBD1. The TCR sequence derives from a human donor in good health. The CDR3 coding sequence is TGTGCCAGCCCAGGGGGCGTTGAAGCTTTCTTT. Its protein product is CASPGGVEAFF.